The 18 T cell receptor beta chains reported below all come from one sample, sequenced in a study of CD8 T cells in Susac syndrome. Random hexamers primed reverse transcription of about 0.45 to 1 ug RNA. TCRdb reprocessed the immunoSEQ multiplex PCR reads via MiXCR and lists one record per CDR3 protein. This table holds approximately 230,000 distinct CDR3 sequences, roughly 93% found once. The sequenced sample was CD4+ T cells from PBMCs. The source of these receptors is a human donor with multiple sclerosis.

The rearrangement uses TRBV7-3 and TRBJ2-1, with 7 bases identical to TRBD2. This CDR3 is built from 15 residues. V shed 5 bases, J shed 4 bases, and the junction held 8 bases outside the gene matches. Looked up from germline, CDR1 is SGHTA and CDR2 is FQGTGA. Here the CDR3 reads CASSLEGLSYNEQFF. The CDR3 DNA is TGTGCCAGCAGCCTAGAGGGACTATCTTACAATGAGCAGTTCTTC.

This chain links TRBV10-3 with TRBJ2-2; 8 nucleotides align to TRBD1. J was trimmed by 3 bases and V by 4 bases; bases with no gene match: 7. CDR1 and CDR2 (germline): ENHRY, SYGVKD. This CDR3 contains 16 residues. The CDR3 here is CAISAYRGSDTGELFF. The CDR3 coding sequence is TGTGCCATCAGTGCCTACAGGGGGTCCGACACCGGGGAGCTGTTTTTT.

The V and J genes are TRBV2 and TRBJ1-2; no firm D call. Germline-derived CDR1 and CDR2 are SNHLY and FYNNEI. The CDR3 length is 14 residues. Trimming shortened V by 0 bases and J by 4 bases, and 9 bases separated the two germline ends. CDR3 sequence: CASSEAPGFYGYTF. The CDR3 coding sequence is TGTGCCAGCAGTGAAGCCCCCGGCTTCTATGGCTACACCTTC.

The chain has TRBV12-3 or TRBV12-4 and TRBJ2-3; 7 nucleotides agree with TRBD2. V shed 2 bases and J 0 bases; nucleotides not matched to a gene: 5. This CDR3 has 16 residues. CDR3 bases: TGTGCCAGCAGTTTACGGCTAGCGGACAGCACAGATACGCAGTATTTT. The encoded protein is CASSLRLADSTDTQYF.

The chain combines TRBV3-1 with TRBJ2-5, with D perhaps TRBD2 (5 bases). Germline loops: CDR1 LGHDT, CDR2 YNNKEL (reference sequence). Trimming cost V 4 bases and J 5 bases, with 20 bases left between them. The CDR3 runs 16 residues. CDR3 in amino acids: CASSPRRTTVAETQYF. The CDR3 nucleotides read TGTGCCAGCAGCCCACGTCGAACCACCGTAGCGGAGACCCAGTACTTC.

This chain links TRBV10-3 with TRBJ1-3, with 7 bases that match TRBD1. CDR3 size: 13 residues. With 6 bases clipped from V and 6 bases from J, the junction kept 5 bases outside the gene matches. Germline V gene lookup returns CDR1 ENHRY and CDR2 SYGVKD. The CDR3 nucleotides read TGTGCCATCAGGACAGGGTGGGCAAACACCATATATTTT. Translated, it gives CAIRTGWANTIYF.

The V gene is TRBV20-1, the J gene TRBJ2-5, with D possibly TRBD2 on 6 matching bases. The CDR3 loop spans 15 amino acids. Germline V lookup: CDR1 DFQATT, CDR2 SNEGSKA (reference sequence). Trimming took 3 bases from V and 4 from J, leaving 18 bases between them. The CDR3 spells CSARGGMYGRETQYF. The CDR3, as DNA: TGCAGTGCTAGGGGCGGGATGTACGGGCGAGAGACCCAGTACTTC.

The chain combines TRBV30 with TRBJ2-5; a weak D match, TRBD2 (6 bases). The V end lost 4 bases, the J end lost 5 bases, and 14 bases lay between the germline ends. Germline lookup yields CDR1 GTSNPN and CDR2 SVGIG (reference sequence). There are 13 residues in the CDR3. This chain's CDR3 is CAWTDGRGETQYF. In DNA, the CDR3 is TGTGCCTGGACGGATGGCCGGGGGGAGACCCAGTACTTC.

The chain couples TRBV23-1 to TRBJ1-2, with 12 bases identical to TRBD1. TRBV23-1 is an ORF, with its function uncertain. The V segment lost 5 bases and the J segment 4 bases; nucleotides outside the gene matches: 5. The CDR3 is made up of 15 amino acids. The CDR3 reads CASSYRDRGPYGYTF. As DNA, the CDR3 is TGCGCCAGCAGTTACCGGGACAGGGGGCCCTATGGCTACACCTTC.

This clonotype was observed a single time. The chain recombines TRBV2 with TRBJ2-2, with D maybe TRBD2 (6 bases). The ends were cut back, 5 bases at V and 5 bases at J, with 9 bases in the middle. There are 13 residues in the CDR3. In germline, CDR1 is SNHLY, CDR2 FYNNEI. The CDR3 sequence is CASSSGETGELFF. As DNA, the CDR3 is TGTGCCAGCAGTTCGGGGGAAACCGGGGAGCTGTTTTTT.

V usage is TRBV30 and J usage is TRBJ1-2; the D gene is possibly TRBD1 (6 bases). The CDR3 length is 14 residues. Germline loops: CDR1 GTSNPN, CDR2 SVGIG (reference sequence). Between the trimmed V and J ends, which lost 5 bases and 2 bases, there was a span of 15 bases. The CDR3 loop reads CAWGGTKANYGYTF. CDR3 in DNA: TGTGCCTGGGGAGGGACAAAGGCCAACTATGGCTACACCTTC.

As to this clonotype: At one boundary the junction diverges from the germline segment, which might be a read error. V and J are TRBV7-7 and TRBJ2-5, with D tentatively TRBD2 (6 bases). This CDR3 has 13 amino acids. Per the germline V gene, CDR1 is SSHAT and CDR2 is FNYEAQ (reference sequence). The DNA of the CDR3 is TGTGCTAGCAGCTTAGCGGACGGCCAGACCCAGTACTTC. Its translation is CASSLADGQTQYF.

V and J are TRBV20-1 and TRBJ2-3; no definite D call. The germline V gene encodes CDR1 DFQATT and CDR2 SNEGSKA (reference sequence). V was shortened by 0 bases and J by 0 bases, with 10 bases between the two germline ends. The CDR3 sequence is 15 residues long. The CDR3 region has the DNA TGCAGTGCTAGAGAGATGACCGTTAGCACAGATACGCAGTATTTT. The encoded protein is CSAREMTVSTDTQYF.

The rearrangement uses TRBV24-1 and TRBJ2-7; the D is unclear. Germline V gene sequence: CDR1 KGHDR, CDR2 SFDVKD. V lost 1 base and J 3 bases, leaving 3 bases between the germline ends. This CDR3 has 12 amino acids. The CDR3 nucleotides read TGTGCCACCAGTGATTTCAGCTACGAGCAGTACTTC. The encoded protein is CATSDFSYEQYF.

CDR3 nucleotides: TGTGCCAGCAGCGTCACCACGGAAAGCCAGACCCAGTACTTC. Translation: CASSVTTESQTQYF. The V gene is TRBV9, the J gene TRBJ2-5; D is unresolved. Trimming left V 2 bases short and J 6 bases short, with 14 bases between. This CDR3 region has 14 residues. Germline CDR1 reads SGDLS; CDR2 reads YYNGEE.

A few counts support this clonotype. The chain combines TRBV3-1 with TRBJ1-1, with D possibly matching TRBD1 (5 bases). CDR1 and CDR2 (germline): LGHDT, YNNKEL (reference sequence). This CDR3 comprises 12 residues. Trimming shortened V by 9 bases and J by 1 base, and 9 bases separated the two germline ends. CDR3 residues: CASGTGNTEAFF. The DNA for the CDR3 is TGTGCCAGTGGAACAGGGAACACTGAAGCTTTCTTT.

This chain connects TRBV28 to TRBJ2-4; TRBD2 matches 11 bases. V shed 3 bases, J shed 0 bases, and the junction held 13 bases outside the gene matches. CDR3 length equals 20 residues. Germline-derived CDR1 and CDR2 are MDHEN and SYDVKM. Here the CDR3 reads CASSFDRGSGGEIAKNIQYF. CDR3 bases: TGTGCCAGCAGTTTTGATCGAGGTAGCGGGGGGGAGATAGCCAAAAACATTCAGTACTTC. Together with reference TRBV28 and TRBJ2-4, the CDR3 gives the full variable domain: DVKVTQSSRYLVKRTGEKVFLECVQDMDHENMFWYRQDPGLGLRLIYFSYDVKMKEKGDIPEGYSVSREKKERFSLILESASTNQTSMYLCASSFDRGSGGEIAKNIQYFGAGTRLSVL.

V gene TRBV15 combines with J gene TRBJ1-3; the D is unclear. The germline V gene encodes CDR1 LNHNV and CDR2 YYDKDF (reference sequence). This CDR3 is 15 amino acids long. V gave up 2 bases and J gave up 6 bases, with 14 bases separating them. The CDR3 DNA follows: TGTGCCACCAGCAGACCTACAACGAGGGAAAACACCATATATTTT. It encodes CATSRPTTRENTIYF.